The subject of this entry is one T cell receptor beta chain. As yet, its antigen is unknown. The CDR3 runs to 14 residues. Germline V gene lookup returns CDR1 SNHLY and CDR2 FYNNEI. V was pared by 5 bases and J by 9 bases, with 19 bases between. Generated by immunoSEQ multiplex PCR, the TCRdb table keeps only in-frame clones and is missing some. The table lists about 53,000 clones, 80% to 90% of them singletons. The sample is drawn from a study of OX40 agonist ivuxolimab in advanced cancers. Study background: Prior anti-PD-1, anti-PD-L1 or anti-CTLA-4 therapy was allowed; 40% had some.

Study-level points and caveats: Not determined was the antigen specificity of the expanded peripheral T cells. People who partly responded at 0.1-3.0 mg/kg had some of the least clonal expansion seen. CD4+ and CD8+ blood T cells expanded clonally by week 6 at 0.1 to 3.0 mg/kg.

The receptor's source is an adult with an advanced solid tumor such as melanoma, head and neck, liver or kidney cancer. This rearrangement joins TRBV2 to TRBJ1-1; D may be TRBD1 (6 bases). Sample: CD4+ or CD8+ T cells sorted from blood, taken in a trial of the OX40 agonist ivuxolimab. The CDR3 nucleotides are TGTGCCAGCAGTCTACAAGAAGCCAGGGGAAAAGCTTTCTTT. Amino acid sequence: CASSLQEARGKAFF.